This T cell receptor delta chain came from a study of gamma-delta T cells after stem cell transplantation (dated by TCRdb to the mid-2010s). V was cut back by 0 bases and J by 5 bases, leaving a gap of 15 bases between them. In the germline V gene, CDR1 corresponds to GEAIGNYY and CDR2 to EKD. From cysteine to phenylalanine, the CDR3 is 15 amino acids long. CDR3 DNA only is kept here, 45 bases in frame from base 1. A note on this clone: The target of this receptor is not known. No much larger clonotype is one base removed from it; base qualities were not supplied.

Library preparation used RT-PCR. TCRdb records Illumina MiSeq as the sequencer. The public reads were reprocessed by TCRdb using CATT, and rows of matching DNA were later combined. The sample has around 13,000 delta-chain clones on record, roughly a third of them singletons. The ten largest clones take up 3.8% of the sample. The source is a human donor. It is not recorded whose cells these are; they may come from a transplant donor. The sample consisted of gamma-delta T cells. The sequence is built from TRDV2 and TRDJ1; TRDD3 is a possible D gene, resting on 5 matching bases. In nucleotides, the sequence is TGTGCCTGTGACACCGGGGGCCACCCAAAGGATAAACTCATCTTT. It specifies CACDTGGHPKDKLIF.